The clone carrying this TCR beta chain was observed at least ten times. TCRdb passed the RT-PCR reads through MiXCR, listing each CDR3 protein once. The sample holds approximately 720,000 distinct CDR3 sequences, approximately 15% seen once. V shed 3 bases and J shed 7 bases, with 9 bases lying between them. The CDR3 length is 12 residues. The origin of this receptor is a female donor in good health, serving as a healthy control. This chain uses TRBV12-3 or TRBV12-4 with TRBJ1-2; a weak D match, TRBD1 (5 bases). The sequenced material came from memory CD4+ T cells from blood. CDR3 sequence reads: CASSFPGTGYTF. The CDR3 DNA reads TGTGCCAGCAGTTTTCCGGGGACTGGCTACACCTTC.